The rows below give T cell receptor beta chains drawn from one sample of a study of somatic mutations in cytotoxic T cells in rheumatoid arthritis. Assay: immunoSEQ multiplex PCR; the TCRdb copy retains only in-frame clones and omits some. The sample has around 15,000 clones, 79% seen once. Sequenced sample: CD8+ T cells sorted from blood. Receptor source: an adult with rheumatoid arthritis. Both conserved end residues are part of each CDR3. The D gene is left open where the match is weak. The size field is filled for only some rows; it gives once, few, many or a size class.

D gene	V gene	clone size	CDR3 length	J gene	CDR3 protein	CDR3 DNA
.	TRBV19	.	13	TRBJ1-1	CASSLSLNTEAFF	TGTGCCAGTAGCCTATCCTTGAACACTGAAGCTTTCTTT
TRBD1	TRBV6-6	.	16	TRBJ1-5	CASSYKTGEYNQPQHF	TGTGCCAGCAGTTACAAGACAGGGGAGTACAATCAGCCCCAGCATTTT
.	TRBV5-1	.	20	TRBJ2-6	CASSLLSPRTVGSGANVLTF	TGCGCCAGCAGCTTGTTGAGCCCCAGGACGGTTGGCTCTGGGGCCAACGTCCTGACTTTC
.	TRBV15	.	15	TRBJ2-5	CATSGRTHLEETQYF	TGTGCCACCAGCGGACGGACACACCTCGAAGAGACCCAGTACTTC
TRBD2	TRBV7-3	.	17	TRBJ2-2	CASSASPSGLNTGELFF	TGTGCCAGCAGCGCCTCTCCTAGCGGGCTGAACACCGGGGAGCTGTTTTTT
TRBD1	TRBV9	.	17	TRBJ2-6	CASSVAGQASGANVLTF	TGTGCCAGCAGCGTAGCTGGACAGGCCTCTGGGGCCAACGTCCTGACTTTC
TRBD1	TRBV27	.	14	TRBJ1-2	CASSLLGQGYGYTF	TGTGCCAGCAGTTTATTAGGACAGGGCTATGGCTACACCTTC
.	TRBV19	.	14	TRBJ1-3	CASEDRRSGNTIYF	TGTGCCAGCGAAGACAGACGCTCTGGAAACACCATATATTTT
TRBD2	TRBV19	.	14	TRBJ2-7	CASSPSGGAYEQYF	TGTGCCAGTAGTCCTAGCGGGGGGGCCTACGAGCAGTACTTC
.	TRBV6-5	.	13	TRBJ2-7	CASSAGNTNEQYF	TGTGCCAGCAGTGCAGGGAATACGAACGAGCAGTACTTC
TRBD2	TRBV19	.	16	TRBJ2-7	CASSGIGLAASYEQYF	TGTGCCAGTAGTGGGATAGGACTAGCGGCATCCTACGAGCAGTACTTC
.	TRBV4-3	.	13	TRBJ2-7	CASSQESYYEQYF	TGCGCCAGCAGCCAAGAAAGTTACTACGAGCAGTACTTC
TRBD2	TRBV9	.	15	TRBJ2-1	CASSVLTGGSNEQFF	TGTGCCAGCAGCGTCCTCACGGGAGGTTCGAATGAGCAGTTCTTC
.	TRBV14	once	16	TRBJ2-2	CASSQDPQGPTGELFF	TGTGCCAGCAGCCAGGACCCCCAGGGGCCGACCGGGGAGCTGTTTTTT
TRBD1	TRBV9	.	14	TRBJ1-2	CASSVSGGIYGYTF	TGTGCCAGCAGCGTATCAGGGGGCATATATGGCTACACCTTC
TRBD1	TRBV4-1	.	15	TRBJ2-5	CASSQGQGYQETQYF	TGCGCCAGCAGCCAAGGACAGGGGTACCAAGAGACCCAGTACTTC
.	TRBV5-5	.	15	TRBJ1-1	CASRRPGGPNTEAFF	TGTGCCAGCAGGCGTCCGGGGGGCCCTAACACTGAAGCTTTCTTT
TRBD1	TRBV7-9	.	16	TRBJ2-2	CASSLGTGDPTGELFF	TGTGCCAGCAGCCTCGGGACAGGGGACCCCACCGGGGAGCTGTTTTTT
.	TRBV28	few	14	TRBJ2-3	CASSADSYTDTQYF	TGTGCCAGCAGTGCCGACAGTTACACAGATACGCAGTATTTT
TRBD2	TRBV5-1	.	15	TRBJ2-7	CASSTSGVNSYEQYF	TGCGCCAGCAGTACTAGCGGGGTAAACTCCTACGAGCAGTACTTC
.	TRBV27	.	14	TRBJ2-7	CASSVGAPTYEQYF	TGTGCCAGCAGCGTGGGGGCCCCGACCTACGAGCAGTACTTC
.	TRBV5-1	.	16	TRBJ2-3	CASGPLQAASTDTQYF	TGCGCCAGCGGACCCTTACAGGCCGCTAGCACAGATACGCAGTATTTT
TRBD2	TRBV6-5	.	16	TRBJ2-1	CASSSGGTISYNEQFF	TGTGCCAGCAGTTCGGGCGGGACTATCTCCTACAATGAGCAGTTCTTC
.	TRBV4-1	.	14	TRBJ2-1	CASRDGTYYNEQFF	TGCGCCAGCAGGGACGGCACTTACTACAATGAGCAGTTCTTC
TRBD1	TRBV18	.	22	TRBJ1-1	CASSPFVETGGWGKTMNTEAFF	TGTGCCAGCTCACCATTCGTAGAGACAGGGGGCTGGGGGAAGACCATGAACACTGAAGCTTTCTTT
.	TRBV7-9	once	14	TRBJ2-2	CASSLVEDTGELFF	TGTGCCAGCAGCTTAGTGGAGGACACCGGGGAGCTGTTTTTT
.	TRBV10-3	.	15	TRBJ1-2	CAISDREGIISGYTF	TGTGCCATCAGTGACAGGGAGGGGATCATTAGTGGCTACACCTTC
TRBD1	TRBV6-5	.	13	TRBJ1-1	CASKVQGATEAFF	TGTGCCAGCAAGGTACAGGGGGCAACTGAAGCTTTCTTT
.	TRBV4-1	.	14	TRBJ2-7	CASSLGRVGLEQYF	TGCGCCAGCAGCTTGGGCAGGGTGGGACTCGAGCAGTACTTC
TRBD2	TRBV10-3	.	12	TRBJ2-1	CAFGLEFNEQFF	TGTGCCTTCGGACTAGAGTTCAATGAGCAGTTCTTC
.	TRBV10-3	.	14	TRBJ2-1	CAISEAGKGNEQFF	TGTGCCATCAGTGAGGCAGGGAAGGGCAATGAGCAGTTCTTC
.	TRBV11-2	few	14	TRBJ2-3	CASSLGDRPDTQYF	TGTGCCAGCAGCTTAGGAGACCGCCCAGATACGCAGTATTTT
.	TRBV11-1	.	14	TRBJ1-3	CASSFGESGNTIYF	TGTGCCAGCAGCTTTGGGGAGTCTGGAAACACCATATATTTT
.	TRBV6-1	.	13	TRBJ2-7	CASTGPPVSEQYF	TGTGCCAGCACGGGTCCCCCAGTCAGCGAGCAGTACTTC
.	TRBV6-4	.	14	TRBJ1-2	CASSECQTLCGYTF	TGTGCCAGCAGTGAGTGTCAAACCCTATGTGGCTACACCTTC
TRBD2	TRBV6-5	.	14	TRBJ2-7	CASRLAGASHEQYF	TGTGCCAGCAGACTAGCGGGAGCTTCCCACGAGCAGTACTTC
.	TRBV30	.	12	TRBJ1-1	CAWRRGNTEAFF	TGTGCCTGGCGCAGGGGGAACACTGAAGCTTTCTTT
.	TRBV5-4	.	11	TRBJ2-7	CASSYTYEQYF	TGTGCCAGCAGCTATACCTACGAGCAGTACTTC
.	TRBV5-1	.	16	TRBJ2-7	CASSLATRGSSYEQYF	TGCGCCAGCAGCTTGGCCACAAGGGGGAGCTCCTACGAGCAGTACTTC
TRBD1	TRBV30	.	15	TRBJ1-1	CAWSPTGGRTTEAFF	TGTGCCTGGAGTCCAACAGGGGGAAGAACAACTGAAGCTTTCTTT
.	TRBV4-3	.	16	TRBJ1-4	CASSQGIGEVTEKLFF	TGCGCCAGCAGCCAAGGTATTGGGGAGGTTACGGAAAAACTGTTTTTT
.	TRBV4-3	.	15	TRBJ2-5	CASSPGAGYDVTQYF	TGCGCCAGCAGCCCCGGGGCAGGGTATGACGTGACCCAGTACTTC
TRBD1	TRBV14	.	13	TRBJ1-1	CASGTGVATEAFF	TGTGCCAGCGGGACAGGCGTAGCCACTGAAGCTTTCTTT
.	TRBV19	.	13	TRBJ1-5	CASSRPGWQPQHF	TGTGCCAGTAGTAGGCCCGGGTGGCAGCCCCAGCATTTT
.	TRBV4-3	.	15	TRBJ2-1	CASSQGRLGSNEQFF	TGCGCCAGCAGCCAAGGTCGGCTGGGCTCTAATGAGCAGTTCTTC
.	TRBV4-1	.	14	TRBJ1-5	CASSPGTSNQPQHF	TGCGCCAGCAGCCCCGGGACTTCCAATCAGCCCCAGCATTTT
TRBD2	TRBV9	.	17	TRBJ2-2	CASSDIGAGGGTGELFF	TGTGCCAGCAGCGACATTGGAGCGGGAGGTGGCACCGGGGAGCTGTTTTTT
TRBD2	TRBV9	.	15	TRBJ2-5	CASSVEAGGGETQYF	TGTGCCAGCAGCGTAGAAGCGGGAGGCGGGGAGACCCAGTACTTC
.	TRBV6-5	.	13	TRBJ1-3	CASSTGLGNTIYF	TGTGCCAGCAGTACCGGATTAGGAAACACCATATATTTT
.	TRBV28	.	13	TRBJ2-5	CASSLDRTMAQYF	TGTGCCAGCAGTTTAGACAGAACGATGGCCCAGTACTTC
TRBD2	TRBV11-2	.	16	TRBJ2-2	CASREVVAGVTGELFF	TGTGCCAGCAGGGAGGTGGTAGCGGGGGTCACCGGGGAGCTGTTTTTT
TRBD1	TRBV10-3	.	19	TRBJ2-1	CAISESLQAGTGVASEQFF	TGTGCCATCAGTGAGTCCTTACAAGCCGGGACAGGGGTGGCGAGTGAGCAGTTCTTC
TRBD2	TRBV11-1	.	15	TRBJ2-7	CASSPPGTTFYEQYF	TGTGCCAGCAGCCCACCCGGGACTACCTTCTACGAGCAGTACTTC
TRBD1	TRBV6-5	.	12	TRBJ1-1	CASITGAEGAFF	TGTGCCAGCATCACAGGGGCTGAAGGAGCTTTCTTT